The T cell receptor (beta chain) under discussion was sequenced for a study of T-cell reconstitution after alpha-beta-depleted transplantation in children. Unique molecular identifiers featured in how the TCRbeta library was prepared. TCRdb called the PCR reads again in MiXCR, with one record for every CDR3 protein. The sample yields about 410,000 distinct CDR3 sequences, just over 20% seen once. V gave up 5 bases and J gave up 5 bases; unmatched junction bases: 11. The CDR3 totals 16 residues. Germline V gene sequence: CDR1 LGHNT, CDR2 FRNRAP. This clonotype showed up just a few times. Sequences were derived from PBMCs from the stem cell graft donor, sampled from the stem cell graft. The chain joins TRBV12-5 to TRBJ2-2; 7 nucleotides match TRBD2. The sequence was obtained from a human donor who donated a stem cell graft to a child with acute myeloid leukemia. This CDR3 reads CASGTPSGTGTGELFF. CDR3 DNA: TGTGCTAGTGGTACACCGAGCGGGACGGGTACCGGGGAGCTGTTTTTT.